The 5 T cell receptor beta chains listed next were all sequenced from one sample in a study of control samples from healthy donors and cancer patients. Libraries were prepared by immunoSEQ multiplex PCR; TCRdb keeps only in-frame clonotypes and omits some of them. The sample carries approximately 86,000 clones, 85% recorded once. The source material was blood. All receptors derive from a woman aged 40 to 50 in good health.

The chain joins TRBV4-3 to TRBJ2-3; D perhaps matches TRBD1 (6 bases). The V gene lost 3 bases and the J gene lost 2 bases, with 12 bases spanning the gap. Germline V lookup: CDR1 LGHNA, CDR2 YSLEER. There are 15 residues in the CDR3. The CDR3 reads CASSQWDTHTDTQYF. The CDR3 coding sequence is TGCGCCAGCAGCCAGTGGGACACCCACACAGATACGCAGTATTTT.

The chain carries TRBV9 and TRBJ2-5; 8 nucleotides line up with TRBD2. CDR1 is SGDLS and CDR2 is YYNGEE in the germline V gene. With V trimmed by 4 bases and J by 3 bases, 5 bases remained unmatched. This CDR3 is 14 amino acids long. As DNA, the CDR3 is TGTGCCAGCAGCTCTACGGGACTAGAAGAGACCCAGTACTTC. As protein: CASSSTGLEETQYF.

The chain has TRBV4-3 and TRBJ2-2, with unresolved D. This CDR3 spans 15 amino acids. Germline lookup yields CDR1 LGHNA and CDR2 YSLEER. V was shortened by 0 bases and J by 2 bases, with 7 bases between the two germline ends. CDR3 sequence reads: CASSQDRPNTGELFF. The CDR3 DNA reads TGCGCCAGCAGCCAAGACAGACCTAACACCGGGGAGCTGTTTTTT.

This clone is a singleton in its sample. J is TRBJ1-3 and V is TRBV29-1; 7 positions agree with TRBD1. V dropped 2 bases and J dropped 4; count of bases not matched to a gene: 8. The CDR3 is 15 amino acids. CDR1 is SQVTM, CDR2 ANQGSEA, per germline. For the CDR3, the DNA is TGCAGCGTTGAACCCACAGGGGAGTTGGGAAACACCATATATTTT. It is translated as CSVEPTGELGNTIYF. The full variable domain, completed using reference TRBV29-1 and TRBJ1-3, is SAVISQKPSRDICQRGTSLTIQCQVDSQVTMMFWYRQQPGQSLTLIATANQGSEATYESGFVIDKFPISRPNLTFSTLTVSNMSPEDSSIYLCSVEPTGELGNTIYFGEGSWLTVV.

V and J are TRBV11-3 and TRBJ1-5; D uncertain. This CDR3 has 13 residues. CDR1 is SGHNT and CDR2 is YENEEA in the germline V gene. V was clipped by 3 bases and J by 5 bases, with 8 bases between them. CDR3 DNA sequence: TGTGCCAGCAGCTTCTCAACAGATCAGCCCCAGCATTTT. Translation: CASSFSTDQPQHF.